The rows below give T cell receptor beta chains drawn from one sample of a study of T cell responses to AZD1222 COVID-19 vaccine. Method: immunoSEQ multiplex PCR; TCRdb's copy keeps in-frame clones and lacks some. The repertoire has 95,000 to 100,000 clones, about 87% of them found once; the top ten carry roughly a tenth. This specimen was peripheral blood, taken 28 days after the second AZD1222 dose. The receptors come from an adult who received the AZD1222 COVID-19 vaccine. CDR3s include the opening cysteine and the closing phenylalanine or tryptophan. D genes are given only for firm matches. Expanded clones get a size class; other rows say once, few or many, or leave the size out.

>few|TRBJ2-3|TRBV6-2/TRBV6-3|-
CASSYQVSGTDTQYF
TGTGCCAGCAGTTACCAGGTTAGCGGCACAGATACGCAGTATTTT
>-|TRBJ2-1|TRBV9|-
CASSGGGEQFF
TGTGCCAGCTCTGGGGGCGGTGAGCAGTTCTTC
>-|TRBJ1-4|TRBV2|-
CASRKDSYEEKLFF
TGTGCCAGCAGGAAAGACAGCTACGAAGAAAAACTGTTTTTT
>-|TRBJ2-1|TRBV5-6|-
CASSLSTYNEQFF
TGTGCCAGCAGCTTGTCCACGTACAATGAGCAGTTCTTC
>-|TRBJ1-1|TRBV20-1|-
CSASMDRYTEAFF
TGCAGTGCTAGTATGGACAGATACACTGAAGCTTTCTTT
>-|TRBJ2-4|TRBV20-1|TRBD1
CSAFDRGIQYF
TGCAGTGCTTTCGACAGGGGCATTCAGTACTTC
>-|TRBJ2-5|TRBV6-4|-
CASRSTRTETQYF
TGTGCCAGCAGATCGACCCGGACAGAGACCCAGTACTTC
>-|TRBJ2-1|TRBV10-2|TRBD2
CASSDSGLAGGRNEQFF
TGCGCCAGCAGTGATTCGGGTCTAGCGGGGGGCCGGAATGAGCAGTTCTTC
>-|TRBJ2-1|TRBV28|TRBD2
CASSLNSGLAGWSSYNEQFF
TGTGCCAGCAGTCTGAACTCGGGACTAGCGGGGTGGAGCTCCTACAATGAGCAGTTCTTC
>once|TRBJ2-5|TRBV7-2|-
CASSPGVTQYF
TGTGCCAGCTCCCCCGGGGTGACCCAGTACTTC
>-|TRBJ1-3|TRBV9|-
CASSVGGSGNGNTIYF
TGTGCCAGCAGCGTGGGGGGGAGCGGCAATGGAAACACCATATATTTT
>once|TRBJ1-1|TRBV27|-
CASSTAAGNTEAFF
TGTGCCAGCAGTACCGCAGCTGGGAACACTGAAGCTTTCTTT
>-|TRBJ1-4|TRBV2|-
CASRRGLRAVDEKLFF
TGTGCCAGCAGGCGGGGACTTAGGGCAGTGGATGAAAAACTGTTTTTT
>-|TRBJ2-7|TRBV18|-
CASSPPSGQLEGEQYF
TGTGCCAGCTCACCACCCTCGGGACAGTTGGAGGGCGAGCAGTACTTC
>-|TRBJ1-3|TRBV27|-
CASSLDSSGNTIYF
TGTGCCAGCAGTTTGGACAGCTCTGGAAACACCATATATTTT
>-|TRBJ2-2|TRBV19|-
CASTFRTGNSGELFF
TGTGCCAGTACTTTCCGGACTGGCAATTCCGGGGAGCTGTTTTTT
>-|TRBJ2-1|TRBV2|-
CASRGDSGGNEQFF
TGTGCCAGCAGGGGTGACAGTGGCGGGAATGAGCAGTTCTTC
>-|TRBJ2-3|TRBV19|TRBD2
CASSIGLTSGGAWDTQYF
TGTGCCAGTAGTATAGGCTTGACTAGCGGGGGGGCTTGGGATACGCAGTATTTT
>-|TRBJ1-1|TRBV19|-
CASRVANTEAFF
TGTGCCAGTAGGGTTGCGAACACTGAAGCTTTCTTT
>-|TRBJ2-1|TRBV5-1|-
CASSLQPGDEQFF
TGCGCCAGCAGCCTACAGCCGGGGGATGAGCAGTTCTTC
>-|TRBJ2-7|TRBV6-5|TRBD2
CASSNSGGLSYEQYF
TGTGCCAGCAGTAACAGCGGGGGTTTGTCCTACGAGCAGTACTTC
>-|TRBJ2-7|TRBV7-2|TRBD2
CASSFLGLVSEQYF
TGTGCCAGCAGCTTCCTAGGACTAGTGAGCGAGCAGTACTTC
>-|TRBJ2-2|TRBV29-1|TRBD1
CSVERQGNTGELFF
TGCAGCGTTGAACGACAGGGAAACACCGGGGAGCTGTTTTTT
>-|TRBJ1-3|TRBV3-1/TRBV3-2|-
CASSPRPSSGNTIYF
TGTGCCAGCAGCCCCAGGCCTTCCTCTGGAAACACCATATATTTT
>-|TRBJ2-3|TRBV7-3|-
CASSRGGPPTDTQYF
TGTGCCAGCAGCCGTGGGGGGCCCCCCACAGATACGCAGTATTTT
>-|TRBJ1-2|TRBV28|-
CASKRGDDYGYTF
TGTGCCAGCAAGAGGGGCGACGACTATGGCTACACCTTC
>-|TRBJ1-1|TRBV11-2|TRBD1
CASSLYPGQTNRNTEAFF
TGTGCCAGCAGCTTATACCCGGGACAGACGAATCGGAACACTGAAGCTTTCTTT
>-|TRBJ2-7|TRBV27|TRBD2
CASSLFGTSLEQYF
TGTGCCAGCAGTTTATTCGGGACTAGCCTCGAGCAGTACTTC
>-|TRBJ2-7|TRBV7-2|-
CASSFRTAPYEQYF
TGTGCCAGCAGCTTTCGGACGGCCCCCTACGAGCAGTACTTC
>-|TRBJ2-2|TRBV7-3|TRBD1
CASSLGQASSTGELFF
TGTGCCAGCAGCTTAGGACAGGCCAGCAGCACCGGGGAGCTGTTTTTT
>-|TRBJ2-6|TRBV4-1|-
CASSQDRAGARGANVLTF
TGCGCCAGCAGCCAAGATAGGGCAGGGGCGCGAGGGGCCAACGTCCTGACTTTC
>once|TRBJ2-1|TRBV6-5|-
CASSLQPGAYNEQFF
TGTGCCAGCAGTTTGCAACCAGGGGCATACAATGAGCAGTTCTTC
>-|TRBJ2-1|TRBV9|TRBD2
CASSVAPGLAGGGEQFF
TGTGCCAGCAGCGTAGCTCCGGGTCTAGCGGGAGGAGGTGAGCAGTTCTTC
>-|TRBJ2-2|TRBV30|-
CAWSPGTRNTGELFF
TGTGCCTGGAGTCCCGGGACACGAAACACCGGGGAGCTGTTTTTT
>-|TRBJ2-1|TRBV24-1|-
CATSDSRAGASNEQFF
TGTGCCACCAGTGATTCCCGGGCGGGGGCCTCCAATGAGCAGTTCTTC
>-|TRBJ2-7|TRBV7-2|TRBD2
CASSLRGSYEQYF
TGTGCCAGCAGCTTGCGGGGGTCCTACGAGCAGTACTTC
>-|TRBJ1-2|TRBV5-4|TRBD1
CASSLKVGTDYGYTF
TGTGCCAGCAGCTTGAAGGTGGGGACAGACTATGGCTACACCTTC
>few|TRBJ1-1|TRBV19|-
CASSIGGQRNTEAFF
TGTGCCAGTAGTATAGGCGGACAGAGGAACACTGAAGCTTTCTTT
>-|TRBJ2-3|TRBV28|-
CASVGGASGTDTQYF
TGTGCCAGCGTAGGTGGGGCTTCAGGCACAGATACGCAGTATTTT
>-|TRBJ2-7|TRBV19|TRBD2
CASLITRGSNYEQYF
TGTGCCAGTTTAATCACGCGGGGGTCTAATTACGAGCAGTACTTC
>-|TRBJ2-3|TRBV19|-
CACGDTQYF
TGTGCCTGCGGGGATACGCAGTATTTT
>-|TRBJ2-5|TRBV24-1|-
CATSDPGRGQETQYF
TGTGCCACCAGTGACCCTGGGAGGGGGCAAGAGACCCAGTACTTC
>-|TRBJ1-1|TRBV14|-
CASSLYDTIAEAFF
TGTGCCAGCAGCCTCTATGACACGATAGCTGAAGCTTTCTTT
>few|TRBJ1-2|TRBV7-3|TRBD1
CASSRTGGDGYTF
TGTGCCAGCAGCAGGACAGGGGGCGATGGCTACACCTTC
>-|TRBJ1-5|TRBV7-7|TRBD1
CASSQIDRVYQPQHF
TGTGCTAGCAGCCAGATAGACAGGGTATACCAGCCCCAGCATTTT
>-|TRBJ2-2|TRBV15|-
CATSKGQNALNTGELFF
TGTGCCACCAGCAAGGGCCAGAACGCACTGAACACCGGGGAGCTGTTTTTT
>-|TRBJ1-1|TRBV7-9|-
CASSLEGRYTEAFF
TGTGCCAGCAGCTTAGAAGGTAGATACACTGAAGCTTTCTTT
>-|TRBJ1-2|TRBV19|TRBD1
CASSIERTGGFYGYTF
TGTGCCAGTAGTATCGAACGGACAGGGGGATTCTATGGCTACACCTTC
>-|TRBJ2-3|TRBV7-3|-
CASSLDPDTQYF
TGTGCCAGCAGCTTGGACCCAGATACGCAGTATTTT
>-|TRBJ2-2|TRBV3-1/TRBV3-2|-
CASNRGSLNTGELFF
TGTGCCAGCAACAGAGGGTCCCTCAACACCGGGGAGCTGTTTTTT